The 17 T cell receptor beta chains given below trace back to one sample, sequenced in a study of T cells in tumors and immune-related adverse events. Some clones are missing from TCRdb's copy, which holds only in-frame ones; the method was immunoSEQ multiplex PCR. Of about 4,300 clones in the sample, roughly 82% were seen once. Source: skin tissue, taken from a patient treated with anti-PD-1 therapy. The receptors derive from a female donor with metastatic renal cell carcinoma.

The chain couples TRBV6-6 to TRBJ1-1; D gene ambiguous. V was trimmed by 6 bases and J by 1 base, leaving 15 bases between them. This CDR3 is built from 15 residues. CDR1 MNHNY and CDR2 SVGAGI come from the germline V gene (reference sequence). CDR3 nucleotides: TGTGCCAGCAGAGACAACCCCCTAGGGAACACTGAAGCTTTCTTT. This sequence encodes CASRDNPLGNTEAFF.

V and J are TRBV2 and TRBJ2-1; D is perhaps TRBD1 (5 bases). The V end was cut by 7 bases, the J end by 7 bases, with 20 bases between. Germline CDR1 is SNHLY and CDR2 is FYNNEI. The CDR3 spans 15 residues. CDR3 protein: CASTQKGPQKNEQFF. The CDR3 coding sequence is TGTGCCAGCACCCAAAAGGGGCCCCAGAAAAATGAGCAGTTCTTC.

This chain uses TRBV28 with TRBJ2-2; 8 bases fit TRBD2. Germline V gene lookup returns CDR1 MDHEN and CDR2 SYDVKM. The CDR3 has 15 residues. Trimming took 6 bases from V and 0 from J; bases not matched to a gene: 3. The CDR3 region is CASSSAGANTGELFF. In DNA form, the CDR3 reads TGTGCCAGCAGCTCAGCGGGAGCGAACACCGGGGAGCTGTTTTTT.

This clone was observed a handful of times. V gene TRBV4-1 combines with J gene TRBJ2-1, with a possible D match to TRBD2 (5 bases). The V and J ends lost 0 bases and 5 bases respectively, with 14 bases between them. The CDR3 runs to 16 residues. Germline lookup yields CDR1 MGHRA and CDR2 YSYEKL. CDR3 in DNA: TGCGCCAGCAGCCAAGATTTGTGGGAGCCCCACAATGAGCAGTTCTTC. Translated: CASSQDLWEPHNEQFF.

The chain links TRBV5-4 to TRBJ1-1; D gene uncertain. Trimming took off 2 bases at V and 2 bases at J, with 13 bases between the two ends. Germline CDR1 reads SGHNT; CDR2 reads YYREEE (reference sequence). The CDR3 totals 15 residues. CDR3 loop: CASSLFGKLNTEAFF. CDR3 nucleotides: TGTGCCAGCAGCTTATTCGGCAAGCTCAACACTGAAGCTTTCTTT.

The rearrangement uses TRBV10-3 and TRBJ1-2; 8 bases line up with TRBD1. The germline V gene has CDR1 ENHRY and CDR2 SYGVKD. The CDR3 length is 15 residues. The V segment lost 2 bases and the J segment 4 bases; nucleotides outside the gene matches: 6. CDR3 protein: CAISETSGGAYGYTF. The DNA for the CDR3 is TGTGCCATCAGTGAGACCTCAGGGGGCGCCTATGGCTACACCTTC.

The chain recombines TRBV28 with TRBJ2-7; TRBD1 might be the D (6 bases). The V and J ends lost 4 bases and 5 bases respectively, with 15 bases between them. Germline V CDR1 and CDR2: MDHEN, SYDVKM. The length of the CDR3 is 14 residues. The CDR3, as DNA: TGTGCCAGCAGTTGGGGGCAGGGGAGTAACGAGCAGTACTTC. Translating it yields CASSWGQGSNEQYF.

The rearrangement links TRBV4-3 to TRBJ1-2; 7 bases are shared with TRBD1. Germline V gene sequence: CDR1 LGHNA, CDR2 YSLEER. The ends lost 0 bases at V and 2 bases at J; junction bases unmatched: 3. The CDR3 runs to 15 residues. CDR3 bases: TGCGCCAGCAGCCAAGAGGGGACAGTGAACTATGGCTACACCTTC. This sequence encodes CASSQEGTVNYGYTF.

This chain links TRBV4-3 with TRBJ2-2; possibly TRBD2 for D (6 bases). The ends were cut back, 0 bases at V and 4 bases at J, with 15 bases in the middle. This CDR3 is built from 17 residues. CDR1 LGHNA and CDR2 YSLEER come from the germline V gene. The CDR3 nucleotides read TGCGCCAGCAGCCAAGATCGGGCAGGAGGGAGCACCGGGGAGCTGTTTTTT. This gives the protein CASSQDRAGGSTGELFF.

V and J are TRBV29-1 and TRBJ2-5; 10 bases match TRBD2. Trimming cost V 6 bases and J 5 bases; bases outside gene matches: 9. Germline V gene data show CDR1 as SQVTM and CDR2 as ANQGSEA. The CDR3 loop spans 14 amino acids. CDR3 region: CSVSQSGRGETQYF. CDR3 sequence (DNA): TGCAGCGTCTCCCAAAGCGGGAGGGGCGAGACCCAGTACTTC.

The chain employs TRBV6-5 and TRBJ2-1; 9 bases are a match to TRBD1. V was clipped by 0 bases and J by 5 bases; unmatched bases: 5. Looked up from germline, CDR1 is MNHEY and CDR2 is SVGAGI. The length of the CDR3 is 16 residues. CDR3 nucleotides: TGTGCCAGCAGTTACTCTTGGGACAGGGCCCACAATGAGCAGTTCTTC. Translation: CASSYSWDRAHNEQFF.

This chain joins TRBV27 and TRBJ2-1, with 11 bases matching TRBD2. The CDR3 runs 16 residues. Germline V gene sequence: CDR1 MNHEY, CDR2 SMNVEV (reference sequence). With 6 bases clipped from V and 4 bases from J, the junction kept 8 bases outside the gene matches. CDR3 DNA: TGTGCCAGCAGCTTAACTAGCGGGGGAGCTTACAATGAGCAGTTCTTC. Its protein product is CASSLTSGGAYNEQFF.

The chain is built from TRBV6-1 and TRBJ2-1, with no clear D. The CDR3 has 14 amino acids. V dropped 8 bases and J dropped 8 bases, with 19 bases sitting between them. Per germline, CDR1 MNHNS and CDR2 SASEGT. The CDR3 sequence is CASCLAPRGDEQFF. Written as DNA, the CDR3 is TGTGCCAGCTGTCTTGCCCCGCGCGGCGATGAGCAGTTCTTC.

This clone was counted between two and nine times. This chain links TRBV5-6 with TRBJ1-2; 9 nucleotides align to TRBD1. CDR1 and CDR2 (germline): SGHDT, YYEEEE. Losses at the gene ends were 1 base for V and 7 bases for J; bases not matched to a gene: 5. This CDR3 has 14 residues. CDR3 DNA sequence: TGTGCCAGCAGCTTGCCGCGGGGACAGGGTGGCTACACCTTC. Translation: CASSLPRGQGGYTF.

V gene TRBV11-3 combines with J gene TRBJ1-3; no definite D call. There are 14 residues in the CDR3. V was trimmed by 3 bases and J by 2 bases, leaving 8 bases between them. Looked up from germline, CDR1 is SGHNT and CDR2 is YENEEA. DNA for the CDR3: TGTGCCAGCAGCTTGGGTGGTCCTGGAAACACCATATATTTT. Its translation: CASSLGGPGNTIYF. The full variable domain, rest sourced from reference TRBV11-3 and TRBJ1-3, is EAGVVQSPRYKIIEKKQPVAFWCNPISGHNTLYWYLQNLGQGPELLIRYENEEAVDDSQLPKDRFSAERLKGVDSTLKIQPAELGDSAVYLCASSLGGPGNTIYFGEGSWLTVV.

This sequence joins TRBV6-6 and TRBJ1-6; 7 nucleotides align to TRBD1. This CDR3 is built from 13 residues. Germline loops: CDR1 MNHNY, CDR2 SVGAGI (reference sequence). The trim removed 6 bases at V and 5 bases at J, leaving 1 base unmatched. The CDR3 loop is CASRGQNNSPLHF. CDR3 sequence (DNA): TGTGCCAGCAGGGGACAGAATAATTCACCCCTCCACTTT.

This clone has only a few counts. The chain employs TRBV6-6 and TRBJ2-7; 7 bases align to TRBD1. The CDR3 contains 15 residues. Trimming removed 5 bases from V and 1 base from J; junction bases left unmatched: 8. Germline assignment: CDR1 MNHNY and CDR2 SVGAGI (reference sequence). This chain's CDR3 is CASSNRDRRSYEQYF. CDR3 in DNA: TGTGCCAGCAGTAATCGGGACAGAAGATCCTACGAGCAGTACTTC.